These T cell receptor beta chains were read from a single sample in a study of blood T cell repertoires in COVID-19. The repertoire was sequenced with immunoSEQ multiplex PCR; TCRdb's copy has only in-frame clones and lacks some. Here the sample spans a few hundred thousand clones, 80% to 90% being singletons. Source material: PBMCs or T cells enriched from blood (not recorded which). The receptors shown here come from a man aged 40-50 years in a cohort exposed to, infected with or recovered from COVID-19 (not recorded which). Both conserved end residues are part of each CDR3. D genes are given only for firm matches. A row's size may be missing; if present it is once, few, many or a size class.

size	V	D	J	DNA	CDR3
-	TRBV28	TRBD1	TRBJ2-7	TGTGCCAGCAGTTCCCGGGACAGACTTACCTACGAGCAGTACTTC	CASSSRDRLTYEQYF
-	TRBV27	-	TRBJ1-4	TGTGCCAGCACCCGACAGATCGGAATAATGGGTGAAAAACTGTTTTTT	CASTRQIGIMGEKLFF
once	TRBV2	TRBD2	TRBJ2-1	TGTGCCAGCAACCTAGCGGGGAGGGGGGAGCAGTTCTTC	CASNLAGRGEQFF
-	TRBV14	-	TRBJ2-5	TGTGCCAGCAGCCAACCCACAGGCGGCCCAGGGACCCAGTACTTC	CASSQPTGGPGTQYF
-	TRBV5-1	-	TRBJ1-1	TGCGCCAGCAGCCCTGACCCCAGTGAGGCGGCTTTCTTT	CASSPDPSEAAFF
once	TRBV29-1	-	TRBJ1-1	TGCAGCGTCGACCAGGGAGGGAACACTGAAGCTTTCTTT	CSVDQGGNTEAFF
-	TRBV19	TRBD2	TRBJ2-3	TGTGCCAGTAGTATGGGTAGCGGGAGATCTGATACGCAGTATTTT	CASSMGSGRSDTQYF
-	TRBV7-2	-	TRBJ2-1	TGTGCCAGCAGCTTATTTTTAGCCGATGAGCAGTTCTTC	CASSLFLADEQFF
once	TRBV24-1	-	TRBJ2-7	TGTGCCACCAGCGGTGGACATCCCTACGAGCAGTACTTC	CATSGGHPYEQYF
-	TRBV5-6	TRBD2	TRBJ2-7	TGTGCCAGCAGCTTGCGTCTAGCGGGAATGAGTGAGCAGTACTTC	CASSLRLAGMSEQYF
-	TRBV5-8	TRBD2	TRBJ2-3	TGTGCCAGCAGCTTCCAAACTAGCGTCCTGGGGGATACGCAGTATTTT	CASSFQTSVLGDTQYF
-	TRBV7-2	TRBD2	TRBJ2-7	TGTGCCAGCAGCGCTAGCGGGGTAGACTACGAGCAGTACTTC	CASSASGVDYEQYF
-	TRBV27	-	TRBJ2-3	TGTGCCAGCAGATCCCCTTTGGATACGCAGTATTTT	CASRSPLDTQYF
-	TRBV29-1	TRBD2	TRBJ2-7	TGCAGCGCACTAGCGGGGGATTACGAGCAGTACTTC	CSALAGDYEQYF
-	TRBV9	-	TRBJ2-1	TGTGCCAGCAGCGTATATTACAATGAGCAGTTCTTC	CASSVYYNEQFF
-	TRBV7-9	TRBD2	TRBJ2-7	TGTGCCAGCAGCTTAAGTGGGAGGGGACCCTACGAGCAGTACTTC	CASSLSGRGPYEQYF
-	TRBV20-1	-	TRBJ1-5	TGCAGTGCACAAAGGGGTCAGCCCCAGCATTTT	CSAQRGQPQHF
-	TRBV12-5	TRBD2	TRBJ2-1	TGTGCTAGTGGTTTGGTAATAGCGGGGGACAATGAGCAGTTCTTC	CASGLVIAGDNEQFF